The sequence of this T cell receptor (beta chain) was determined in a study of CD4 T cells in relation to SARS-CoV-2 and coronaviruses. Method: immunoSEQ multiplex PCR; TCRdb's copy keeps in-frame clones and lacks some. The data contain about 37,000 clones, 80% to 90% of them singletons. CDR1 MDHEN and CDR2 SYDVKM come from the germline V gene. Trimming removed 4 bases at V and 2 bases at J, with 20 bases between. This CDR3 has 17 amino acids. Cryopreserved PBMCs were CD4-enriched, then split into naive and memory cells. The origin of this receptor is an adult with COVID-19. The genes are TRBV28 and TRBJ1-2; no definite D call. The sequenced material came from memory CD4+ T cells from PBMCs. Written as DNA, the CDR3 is TGTGCCAGCAGTTCCCCCTTGAGACGGAGATCAAACTATGGCTACACCTTC. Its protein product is CASSSPLRRRSNYGYTF.